The 32 T cell receptor beta chains listed next were all sequenced from one sample in a study of T-cell reconstitution after alpha-beta-depleted transplantation in children. Library preparation (for TCRbeta) was performed with unique molecular identifiers. TCRdb independently ran MiXCR on the PCR reads; one entry per CDR3 protein. The sample records 500,000 or so distinct CDR3 sequences, approximately 10% being singletons. Specimen: PBMCs, mostly from graft donor cells, collected 180 days after TCRalphabeta/CD19-depleted stem cell transplant. All receptors derive from a female patient aged 2-9 years who had a stem cell transplant for aplastic anemia, so the T cells may come from the graft donor.

In this sample, this clonotype turned up many times. The rearrangement joins TRBV12-3 or TRBV12-4 to TRBJ1-1, with TRBD1 matching 7 bases. CDR3 size: 15 residues. The ends lost 5 bases at V and 0 bases at J; junction bases unmatched: 6. This CDR3 reads CASSPWDSLNTEAFF. The CDR3 DNA follows: TGTGCCAGCAGTCCGTGGGACAGTTTGAACACTGAAGCTTTCTTT.

This clonotype was seen ten or more times. The chain combines TRBV4-3 with TRBJ2-5; D gene ambiguous. V lost 4 bases and J lost 1, with 10 bases in between. In germline, CDR1 is LGHNA, CDR2 YSLEER. The CDR3 runs 14 residues. For the CDR3, the DNA is TGCGCCAGCAGCCTCAGGCGCGCCCAAGAGACCCAGTACTTC. Translating it yields CASSLRRAQETQYF.

The sample holds a few counts of this clonotype. The V gene is TRBV7-2, the J gene TRBJ2-7; D not resolved. The CDR3 consists of 14 residues. CDR1 SGHTA and CDR2 FQGNSA come from the germline V gene. Trimming took off 4 bases at V and 12 bases at J, with 22 bases between the two ends. Here the CDR3 reads CASSSPAARYGRYF. CDR3 bases: TGTGCCAGCAGCTCTCCAGCCGCGCGTTATGGGCGGTACTTC.

The chain uses TRBV20-1 and TRBJ2-3; D might be TRBD1 or TRBD2, each matching 6 bases. Germline lookup yields CDR1 DFQATT and CDR2 SNEGSKA (reference sequence). This CDR3 comprises 14 residues. V was cut by 1 base and J by 5 bases, with 13 bases left in between. CDR3: CSARAPGGGDTQYF. The CDR3 DNA sequence: TGCAGTGCTAGAGCCCCCGGGGGCGGAGATACGCAGTATTTT.

This clonotype appeared many times. J is TRBJ2-3 and V is TRBV5-6; 10 bases fit TRBD2. Germline loops: CDR1 SGHDT, CDR2 YYEEEE. There are 14 residues in the CDR3. V shed 1 base, J shed 5 bases, and the junction held 1 base outside the gene matches. CDR3 nucleotide sequence: TGTGCCAGCAGCTTGCTAGCGGGAGTAGATACGCAGTATTTT. Residues: CASSLLAGVDTQYF.

This clonotype was observed a few times. J is TRBJ2-1 and V is TRBV7-9; possible D gene TRBD2, 6 bases. CDR1 and CDR2 (germline): SEHNR, FQNEAQ (reference sequence). Trimming cost V 5 bases and J 2 bases, with 16 bases left between them. There are 16 residues in the CDR3. The CDR3 here is CASSPTAGITYNEQFF. In DNA form, the CDR3 reads TGTGCCAGCAGCCCCACAGCGGGCATAACCTACAATGAGCAGTTCTTC.

This clonotype was observed at least ten times. The V and J genes are TRBV20-1 and TRBJ2-7; TRBD1 might be the D (6 bases). The CDR3 is 13 residues long. Germline assignment: CDR1 DFQATT and CDR2 SNEGSKA (reference sequence). The V end lost 6 bases, the J end lost 0 bases, and 12 bases lay between the germline ends. CDR3 sequence reads: CSAQGQSSYEQYV. CDR3 in DNA: TGCAGTGCCCAAGGACAGAGCTCCTACGAGCAGTACGTC.

This clonotype was detected only a few times. The chain recombines TRBV27 with TRBJ2-7, with TRBD2 identical over 14 bases. CDR1 is MNHEY and CDR2 is SMNVEV in the germline V gene (reference sequence). The CDR3 has 18 amino acids. V lost 7 bases, J lost 6 bases, and 17 bases stayed unmatched. The CDR3 DNA reads TGTGCCAGCACCACGATTGTGGGACTAGCGGGAGTTTTCGGCGAGCAGTACGTC. Its translation: CASTTIVGLAGVFGEQYV.

This clonotype has just a few counts. This rearrangement joins TRBV4-1 to TRBJ2-1, with TRBD2 matching over 9 bases. Germline V gives CDR1 MGHRA, CDR2 YSYEKL. Trimming cost V 0 bases and J 6 bases; bases outside gene matches: 9. The CDR3 runs 17 residues. The CDR3 bases are TGCGCCAGCAGCCAAGATCAAGCGGCTAGCGGGATCAATGAGCAGTTCTTC. Residues: CASSQDQAASGINEQFF.

This clonotype has a handful of counts. V gene TRBV7-3 combines with J gene TRBJ2-2; TRBD1 matches 9 bases. CDR1 and CDR2 (germline): SGHTA, FQGTGA. V lost 1 base and J lost 6; bases outside the gene matches: 6. The CDR3 is 16 residues long. The chain's CDR3 is CASSLRSGQGSGELFF. Here the CDR3 DNA reads TGTGCCAGCAGCTTAAGGTCGGGACAGGGCTCCGGGGAGCTGTTTTTT.

This chain connects TRBV4-1 to TRBJ2-7; 10 bases match TRBD1. CDR3 size: 14 residues. The junction had 5 bases not matched to a gene; V was cut back by 4 bases and J by 5 bases. Looked up from germline, CDR1 is MGHRA and CDR2 is YSYEKL. CDR3 coding DNA: TGCGCCAGCAGCCTGGGACAGGGGAGCGACGAGCAGTACTTC. Translated, it gives CASSLGQGSDEQYF.

This clonotype was seen a handful of times. This chain uses TRBV5-5 with TRBJ2-3; D ambiguous. The CDR3 contains 12 residues. Trimming took 0 bases from V and 7 from J, leaving 6 bases between them. Germline CDR1 is SGHKS and CDR2 is YYEKEE (reference sequence). CDR3 coding DNA: TGTGCCAGCAGCTTGGTTTCATATACGCAGTATTTT. The encoded protein is CASSLVSYTQYF.

J is TRBJ2-7 and V is TRBV28; D may match TRBD1 or TRBD2 (5 bases each). The CDR3 sequence is 13 residues long. V was cut by 7 bases and J by 3 bases, with 13 bases left in between. Germline V lookup: CDR1 MDHEN, CDR2 SYDVKM. CDR3 DNA: TGTGCCAGCATGGGAACTGGGGGCTACGAGCAGTACGTC. Encoded protein: CASMGTGGYEQYV.

This clonotype was observed a handful of times. This chain connects TRBV12-3 or TRBV12-4 to TRBJ2-3; D possibly corresponds to TRBD2 (6 bases). Deletions cut 5 bases from V and 4 bases from J, with 16 bases between. The CDR3 totals 15 residues. CDR3 DNA: TGTGCCAGCAGTAAGCGGAGCGGGCGGGCAGATACGCAGTATTTT. Translation gives CASSKRSGRADTQYF.

This clonotype was counted ten times or more. This chain links TRBV7-3 with TRBJ2-3; D is perhaps TRBD1 (5 bases). Trimming pared 0 bases from V and 2 bases from J, leaving 12 bases between. The CDR3 sequence is 16 residues long. The germline CDR1 and CDR2 sequences are SGHTA and FQGTGA. The CDR3 here is CASSLTWGLFTDTQYF. The CDR3 DNA follows: TGTGCCAGCAGCTTAACCTGGGGCCTATTCACAGATACGCAGTATTTT.

The chain uses TRBV12-5 and TRBJ1-2; D is ambiguous. Trimming left V 6 bases short and J 0 bases short, with 17 bases between. The CDR3 sequence is 16 residues long. Germline V lookup: CDR1 LGHNT, CDR2 FRNRAP. The chain's CDR3 is CASGLSGDPANYGYTF. DNA for the CDR3: TGTGCTAGTGGCCTTTCGGGTGACCCCGCTAACTATGGCTACACCTTC.

This clonotype was found a few times. The chain has TRBV12-3 or TRBV12-4 and TRBJ1-1; D possibly corresponds to TRBD1 (5 bases). With 6 bases removed from V and 5 bases from J, the gap between germline ends came to 13 bases. This CDR3 is 13 amino acids long. DNA for the CDR3: TGTGCCAGCAGCCTGACTCAGGGAACTGAAGCTTTCTTT. This gives the protein CASSLTQGTEAFF.

This clonotype came up a few times. This chain links TRBV7-6 with TRBJ1-2; D perhaps matches TRBD1 (6 bases). Germline values: CDR1 SGHVS, CDR2 FNYEAQ. The CDR3 length is 13 residues. Trimming cost V 5 bases and J 2 bases, with 9 bases left between them. CDR3 DNA sequence: TGTGCCAGCAGCCGCAGGGGAAACTATGGCTACACCTTC. Its protein product is CASSRRGNYGYTF.

CDR3 coding DNA: TGTGCCAGCAGTGAGGGACACCCACGGGATACGCAGTATTTT. Protein product: CASSEGHPRDTQYF. The V call is TRBV2, the J call TRBJ2-3; D is possibly TRBD1 (6 bases). V was shortened by 3 bases and J by 6 bases, with 13 bases between the two germline ends. Germline V lookup: CDR1 SNHLY, CDR2 FYNNEI. The CDR3 spans 14 residues.

This clonotype has just a few counts. The V call is TRBV29-1, the J call TRBJ2-1, with D uncertain. The CDR3 is 12 residues long. The V gene lost 7 bases and the J gene lost 9 bases, with 16 bases spanning the gap. Germline-derived CDR1 and CDR2 are SQVTM and ANQGSEA. The CDR3 sequence is CSASRLWGEQFF. As DNA, the CDR3 is TGCAGCGCAAGCCGGCTTTGGGGTGAGCAGTTCTTC.

This chain connects TRBV18 to TRBJ2-3; D is unresolved. The CDR3 consists of 13 residues. Trimming removed 3 bases from V and 0 bases from J, with 4 bases in between. Germline CDR1 is KGHSH and CDR2 is LQKENI. CDR3 DNA: TGTGCCAGCTCACCCCAGAGCACAGATACGCAGTATTTT. Its translation is CASSPQSTDTQYF.

This clonotype was detected ten times or more. The J gene is TRBJ2-1, the V gene TRBV7-8; D is possibly TRBD2 (6 bases). The CDR3 contains 15 residues. CDR1 SGHVS and CDR2 FQNEAQ come from the germline V gene. The V end was cut by 5 bases, the J end by 8 bases, with 19 bases between. CDR3 amino acids: CASSRGTLAGHEQFF. CDR3 DNA: TGTGCCAGCAGCCGCGGCACACTAGCTGGGCATGAGCAGTTCTTC.

The chain joins TRBV28 to TRBJ1-6; D gene ambiguous. CDR1 and CDR2 from the germline V gene are MDHEN and SYDVKM. V was trimmed by 6 bases and J by 4 bases, leaving 13 bases between them. The length of the CDR3 is 15 residues. This CDR3 is CASSSPTEYNSPLHF. Here the CDR3 DNA reads TGTGCCAGCAGCTCCCCAACCGAATATAATTCACCCCTCCACTTT.

This clonotype was counted between two and nine times. CDR3 DNA: TGTGCCAGCAGTTTTGGACTAGCGGGAGGGACAGATACGCAGTATTTT. It encodes CASSFGLAGGTDTQYF. V gene TRBV6-5 combines with J gene TRBJ2-3; 15 nucleotides agree with TRBD2. Unmatched junction bases numbered 2, after V lost 4 bases and J lost 3 bases. This CDR3 is built from 16 residues. Germline lookup yields CDR1 MNHEY and CDR2 SVGAGI.

This clonotype was detected ten times or more. The rearrangement uses TRBV5-1 and TRBJ2-1; D may be TRBD1 or TRBD2 (6 bases each). V lost 4 bases and J lost 7, with 9 bases in between. Looked up from germline, CDR1 is SGHRS and CDR2 is YFSETQ. The CDR3 covers 12 residues. This CDR3 reads CASSRRGNEQFF. CDR3 sequence (DNA): TGCGCCAGCAGCCGGAGGGGGAATGAGCAGTTCTTC.

J is TRBJ1-5 and V is TRBV19, with TRBD1 identical over 7 bases. There are 15 residues in the CDR3. V trimming: 5 bases; J trimming: 6 bases; junction bases outside the gene matches: 10. Germline CDR1 reads LNHDA; CDR2 reads SQIVND (reference sequence). The CDR3 DNA reads TGTGCCAGTAGTGTAGGGGGCAGGACAGCTCAGCCCCAGCATTTT. It yields the protein CASSVGGRTAQPQHF.

The sample holds many counts of this clonotype. This rearrangement joins TRBV12-3 or TRBV12-4 to TRBJ2-5; TRBD1 aligns across 11 bases. Trimming took 8 bases from V and 4 from J; bases not matched to a gene: 6. CDR3 length equals 14 residues. CDR3 coding DNA: TGTGCCAGCGGGTGGACAGGGGGCCCAGAGACCCAGTACTTC. It yields the protein CASGWTGGPETQYF.

V usage is TRBV7-6 and J usage is TRBJ2-6; D remains ambiguous. Germline values: CDR1 SGHVS, CDR2 FNYEAQ. This CDR3 is built from 16 residues. The V gene lost 1 base and the J gene lost 0 bases, with 7 bases spanning the gap. CDR3 in amino acids: CASSLGGFSGANVLTF. CDR3 DNA: TGTGCCAGCAGCTTAGGCGGATTCTCTGGGGCCAACGTCCTGACTTTC.

J is TRBJ2-5 and V is TRBV25-1; the match to TRBD1 covers 8 bases. CDR3 size: 15 residues. V was clipped by 2 bases and J by 1 base; unmatched bases: 3. The germline V gene has CDR1 MGHDK and CDR2 SYGVNS. The CDR3 region is CASSEDRGFQETQYF. CDR3 sequence (DNA): TGTGCCAGCAGTGAAGACAGGGGTTTCCAAGAGACCCAGTACTTC.

The rearrangement links TRBV20-1 to TRBJ2-5, with 12 bases that match TRBD2. V lost 6 bases and J lost 1; bases outside the gene matches: 6. CDR3 size: 15 residues. Germline lookup yields CDR1 DFQATT and CDR2 SNEGSKA (reference sequence). This chain's CDR3 is CSAREGLAGQETQYF. CDR3 nucleotide sequence: TGCAGTGCCCGCGAGGGACTAGCGGGCCAAGAGACCCAGTACTTC.

The chain links TRBV6-5 to TRBJ2-3; 10 nucleotides line up with TRBD1. J was trimmed by 1 base and V by 0 bases; bases with no gene match: 7. CDR3 length: 18 residues. Germline V gives CDR1 MNHEY, CDR2 SVGAGI. The chain's CDR3 is CASSYSRAGTGGTDTQYF. As DNA, the CDR3 is TGTGCCAGCAGTTACTCAAGAGCCGGGACAGGGGGCACAGATACGCAGTATTTT.

The rearrangement joins TRBV10-3 to TRBJ2-4, with TRBD1 as a possible D gene (6 bases). CDR3 length: 14 amino acids. From germline, CDR1 is ENHRY and CDR2 SYGVKD. Trimming took off 11 bases at V and 0 bases at J, with 14 bases between the two ends. The CDR3 reads CASRDTLAKNIQYF. CDR3 in DNA: TGTGCCTCCCGGGACACACTAGCCAAAAACATTCAGTACTTC.